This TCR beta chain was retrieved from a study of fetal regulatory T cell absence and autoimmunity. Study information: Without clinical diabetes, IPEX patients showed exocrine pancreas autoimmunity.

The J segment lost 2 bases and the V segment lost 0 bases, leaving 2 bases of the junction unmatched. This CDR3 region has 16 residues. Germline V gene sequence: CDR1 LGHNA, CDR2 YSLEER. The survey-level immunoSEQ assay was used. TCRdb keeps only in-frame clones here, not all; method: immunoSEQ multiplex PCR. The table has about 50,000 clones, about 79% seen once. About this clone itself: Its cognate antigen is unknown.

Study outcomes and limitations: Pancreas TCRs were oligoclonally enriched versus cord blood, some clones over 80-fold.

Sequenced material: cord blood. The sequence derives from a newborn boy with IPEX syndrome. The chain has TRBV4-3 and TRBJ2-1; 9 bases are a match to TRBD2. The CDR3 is CASSQERGGPYNEQFF. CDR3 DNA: TGCGCCAGCAGCCAAGAGCGGGGGGGCCCCTACAATGAGCAGTTCTTC.